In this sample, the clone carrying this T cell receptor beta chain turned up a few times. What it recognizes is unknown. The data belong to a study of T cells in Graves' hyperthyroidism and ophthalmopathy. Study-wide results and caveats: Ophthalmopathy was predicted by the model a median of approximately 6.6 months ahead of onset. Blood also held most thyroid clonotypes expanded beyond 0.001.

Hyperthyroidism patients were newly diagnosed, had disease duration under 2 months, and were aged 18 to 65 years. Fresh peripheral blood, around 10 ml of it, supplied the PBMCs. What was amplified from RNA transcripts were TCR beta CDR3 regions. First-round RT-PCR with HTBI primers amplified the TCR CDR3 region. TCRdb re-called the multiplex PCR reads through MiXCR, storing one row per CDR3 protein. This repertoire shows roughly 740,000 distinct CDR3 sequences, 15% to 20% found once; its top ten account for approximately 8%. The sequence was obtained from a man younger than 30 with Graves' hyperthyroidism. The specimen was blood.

CDR3 sequence reads: CASNGRAHSGANVLTF. The CDR3 region has the DNA TGTGCCAGCAATGGCAGGGCCCACTCTGGGGCCAACGTCCTGACTTTC. V usage is TRBV28 and J usage is TRBJ2-6; TRBD1 is a possible D gene (5 bases). This CDR3 is 16 amino acids long. The germline V gene has CDR1 MDHEN and CDR2 SYDVKM. Trimming shortened V by 7 bases and J by 0 bases, and 13 bases separated the two germline ends.